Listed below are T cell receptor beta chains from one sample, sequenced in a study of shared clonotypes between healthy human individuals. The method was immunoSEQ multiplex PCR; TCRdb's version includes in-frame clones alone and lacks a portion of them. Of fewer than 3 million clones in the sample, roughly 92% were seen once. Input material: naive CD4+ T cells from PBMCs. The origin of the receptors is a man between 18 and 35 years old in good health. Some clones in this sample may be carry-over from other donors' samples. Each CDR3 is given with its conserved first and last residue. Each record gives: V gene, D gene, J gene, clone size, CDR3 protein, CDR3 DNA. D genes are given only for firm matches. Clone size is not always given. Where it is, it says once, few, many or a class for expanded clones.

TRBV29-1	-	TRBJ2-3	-	CSVARGAGTDTQYF	TGCAGCGTTGCCCGGGGGGCGGGGACAGATACGCAGTATTTT
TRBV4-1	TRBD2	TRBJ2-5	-	CASSQDRSVGGPGETQYF	TGCGCCAGCAGCCAAGATAGATCTGTGGGAGGGCCTGGAGAGACCCAGTACTTC
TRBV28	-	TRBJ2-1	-	CASSFGSAAGETNEQFF	TGTGCCAGCAGTTTTGGAAGTGCGGCAGGGGAAACAAATGAGCAGTTCTTC
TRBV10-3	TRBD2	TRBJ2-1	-	CAISVLAGGYNEQFF	TGTGCCATCAGTGTTCTAGCGGGAGGCTACAATGAGCAGTTCTTC
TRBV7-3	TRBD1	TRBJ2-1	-	CASSLDRYNEQFF	TGTGCCAGCAGCTTGGACAGGTACAATGAGCAGTTCTTC
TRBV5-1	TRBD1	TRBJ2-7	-	CASSFGTGGYEQYF	TGCGCCAGCAGTTTTGGGACAGGGGGGTACGAGCAGTACTTC
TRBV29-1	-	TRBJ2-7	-	CSVAQGVEQYF	TGCAGCGTTGCCCAGGGTGTCGAGCAGTACTTC
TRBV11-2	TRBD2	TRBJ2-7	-	CASRLAGGPSGEQYF	TGTGCCAGCAGGTTAGCGGGAGGGCCATCGGGCGAGCAGTACTTC
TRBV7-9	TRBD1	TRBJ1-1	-	CASSLGTNPGQANTEAFF	TGTGCCAGCAGCTTAGGGACCAACCCGGGACAGGCGAACACTGAAGCTTTCTTT
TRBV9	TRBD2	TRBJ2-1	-	CASSATSGRWNEQFF	TGTGCCAGCAGCGCTACTAGCGGGAGGTGGAATGAGCAGTTCTTC
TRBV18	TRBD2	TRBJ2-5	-	CASSPPGLAEGETQYF	TGTGCCAGCTCACCTCCGGGACTAGCGGAGGGGGAGACCCAGTACTTC
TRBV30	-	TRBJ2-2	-	CACRRSTSTGELFF	TGTGCCTGCCGTCGGTCGACGAGCACCGGGGAGCTGTTTTTT
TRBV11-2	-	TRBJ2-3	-	CASSLVRLEGQYF	TGTGCCAGCAGCTTAGTACGCTTAGAGGGGCAGTATTTT
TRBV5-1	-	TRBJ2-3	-	CASSFGLPDTQYF	TGCGCCAGCAGCTTCGGACTGCCAGATACGCAGTATTTT
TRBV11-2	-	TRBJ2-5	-	CASSPVFGRPQETQYF	TGTGCCAGCAGCCCCGTTTTTGGGAGACCCCAAGAGACCCAGTACTTC
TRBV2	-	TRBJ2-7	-	CASRGLAFGEQYF	TGTGCCAGCAGGGGCTTAGCTTTCGGTGAGCAGTACTTC
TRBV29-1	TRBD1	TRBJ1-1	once	CSVGGQKNTEAFF	TGCAGCGTTGGGGGACAGAAGAACACTGAAGCTTTCTTT
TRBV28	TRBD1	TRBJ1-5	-	CASSSQGIGSNQPQHF	TGTGCCAGCAGTTCACAGGGGATAGGGAGCAATCAGCCCCAGCATTTT
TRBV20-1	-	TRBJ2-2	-	CSALRETLFF	TGCAGTGCTCTGAGGGAGACACTGTTTTTT
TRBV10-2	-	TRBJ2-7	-	CASSQDGTYEQYF	TGCGCCAGCAGTCAGGACGGGACCTACGAGCAGTACTTC
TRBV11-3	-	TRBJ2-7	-	CASSLEPTGEQYF	TGTGCCAGCAGCTTAGAGCCCACAGGCGAGCAGTACTTC
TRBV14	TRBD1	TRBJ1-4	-	CASSHKDRAVGEKLFF	TGTGCCAGCAGCCATAAGGACAGGGCGGTCGGTGAAAAACTGTTTTTT
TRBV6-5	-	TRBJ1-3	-	CASSPTWAGNTIYF	TGTGCCAGCAGTCCCACCTGGGCTGGAAACACCATATATTTT